The 18 T cell receptor beta chains below all came from one sample that was sequenced in a study of cytomegalovirus exposure and HLA in healthy donors. The PCR had 60 Vbeta and 13 Jbeta primers. Profiled with immunoSEQ multiplex PCR; TCRdb holds only in-frame clones, not every one. This sample has about 130,000 clones; 70% to 90% occur once, and the top ten carry around 18%. Source material: PBMCs. The receptors originated from a man aged 18 to 30 in good health and CMV-seropositive.

This chain connects TRBV19 to TRBJ2-4, with D maybe TRBD1 (6 bases). Trimming took 7 bases from V and 16 from J, leaving 20 bases between them. This CDR3 has 12 residues. CDR1 and CDR2 (germline): LNHDA, SQIVND (reference sequence). CDR3 sequence (DNA): TGTGCCAGTACCGATGGGGGCTCGGACACCTACTTC. Translated, it gives CASTDGGSDTYF.

The chain couples TRBV6-4 to TRBJ2-7, with TRBD1 matching 7 bases. The length of the CDR3 is 15 residues. The V gene end was trimmed by 3 bases and the J gene end by 6 bases; junction bases not matched to a gene: 11. Germline V lookup: CDR1 MRHNA, CDR2 SNTAGT. CDR3: CASSDHGQDGREQYF. The CDR3 DNA sequence: TGTGCCAGCAGTGATCATGGACAGGACGGCCGCGAGCAGTACTTC.

In DNA, the CDR3 is TGTGCCAGCAGCTTAGAAGGGGGGGCGGCTGAAGCTTTCTTT. Translating it yields CASSLEGGAAEAFF. V and J are TRBV7-9 and TRBJ1-1, with TRBD1 as a possible D gene (6 bases). V lost 1 base and J lost 6, with 12 bases in between. Germline lookup yields CDR1 SEHNR and CDR2 FQNEAQ (reference sequence). The CDR3 has 14 residues.

This chain links TRBV19 with TRBJ1-2; possible D gene TRBD1, 5 bases. V lost 3 bases, J lost 3 bases, and 23 bases lay in between. In germline, CDR1 is LNHDA, CDR2 SQIVND (reference sequence). This CDR3 is 18 amino acids long. CDR3 amino acids: CASSMVMSRGPGDYGYTF. CDR3 coding DNA: TGTGCCAGTAGTATGGTTATGTCAAGGGGCCCGGGTGACTATGGCTACACCTTC.

The chain recombines TRBV6-5 with TRBJ1-1; 9 bases are shared with TRBD1. J was trimmed by 5 bases and V by 6 bases; bases with no gene match: 4. This CDR3 region has 13 residues. Per germline, CDR1 MNHEY and CDR2 SVGAGI. CDR3 loop: CASRRGTGTEAFF. DNA for the CDR3: TGTGCCAGCAGACGCGGGACAGGGACTGAAGCTTTCTTT.

The genes are TRBV5-6 and TRBJ1-2; D is ambiguous. There are 14 residues in the CDR3. Germline CDR1 and CDR2: SGHDT and YYEEEE. V lost 5 bases to trimming and J lost 7 bases, with 18 bases between them. The CDR3 region has the DNA TGTGCCAGCAGTCTAGGGTCCCCCGGGGTTGGCTACACCTTC. This gives the protein CASSLGSPGVGYTF. The entire variable domain, with the rest obtained from reference TRBV5-6 and TRBJ1-2, is as follows: DAGVTQSPTHLIKTRGQQVTLRCSPKSGHDTVSWYQQALGQGPQFIFQYYEEEERQRGNFPDRFSGHQFPNYSSELNVNALLLGDSALYLCASSLGSPGVGYTFGSGTRLTVV.

This chain uses TRBV19 with TRBJ1-5; weak D call: TRBD1 (6 bases). V was pared by 7 bases and J by 6 bases, with 13 bases between. The germline V gene encodes CDR1 LNHDA and CDR2 SQIVND (reference sequence). The CDR3 consists of 13 residues. CDR3 DNA: TGTGCCAGTATGGGGGGCGGGGGTCAGCCCCAGCATTTT. Encoded protein: CASMGGGGQPQHF.

The chain combines TRBV18 with TRBJ1-4, with 10 bases fitting TRBD1. The germline V gene encodes CDR1 KGHSH and CDR2 LQKENI. Losses at the gene ends were 4 bases for V and 1 base for J; bases not matched to a gene: 12. The CDR3 is 19 amino acids. CDR3 residues: CASSRDRTGGIGTNEKLFF. The CDR3 nucleotides are TGTGCCAGCTCACGCGATCGGACAGGGGGTATCGGAACTAATGAAAAACTGTTTTTT.

The gene calls are TRBV6-6 and TRBJ2-7; 8 nucleotides match TRBD1. There are 11 residues in the CDR3. The junction had 1 base not matched to a gene; V was cut back by 9 bases and J by 3 bases. Germline-derived CDR1 and CDR2 are MNHNY and SVGAGI (reference sequence). This chain's CDR3 is CARTGDYEQYF. In nucleotides, the CDR3 is TGTGCCAGGACAGGGGACTACGAGCAGTACTTC.

This clone has only a few counts. The chain links TRBV6-1 to TRBJ2-7; TRBD1 matches 8 bases. The germline CDR1 and CDR2 sequences are MNHNS and SASEGT. V lost 7 bases to trimming and J lost 1 base; unmatched junction nucleotides: 3. The CDR3 runs 13 residues. As DNA, the CDR3 is TGTGCCAGCACAAGGACAGGGTCCTACGAGCAGTACTTC. Its translation is CASTRTGSYEQYF.

The chain joins TRBV7-6 to TRBJ2-3, with D unresolved. The germline V gene has CDR1 SGHVS and CDR2 FNYEAQ. The V end lost 1 base, the J end lost 5 bases, and 13 bases lay between the germline ends. This CDR3 contains 15 residues. CDR3 nucleotide sequence: TGTGCCAGCAGCTTAGGACACTCAACCGTAGATACGCAGTATTTT. Translating gives CASSLGHSTVDTQYF.

The chain is built from TRBV11-2 and TRBJ1-2; possibly TRBD1 for D (6 bases). Germline V gene data show CDR1 as SGHAT and CDR2 as FQNNGV. V was shortened by 5 bases and J by 2 bases, with 12 bases between the two germline ends. The length of the CDR3 is 14 residues. CDR3 sequence reads: CASSLWTVNYGYTF. CDR3 sequence (DNA): TGTGCCAGCAGCCTCTGGACAGTGAACTATGGCTACACCTTC. The whole variable domain, remainder taken from reference TRBV11-2 and TRBJ1-2, is EAGVAQSPRYKIIEKRQSVAFWCNPISGHATLYWYQQILGQGPKLLIQFQNNGVVDDSQLPKDRFSAERLKGVDSTLKIQPAKLEDSAVYLCASSLWTVNYGYTFGSGTRLTVV.

The chain employs TRBV6-6 and TRBJ1-6, with 7 bases identical to TRBD1. Germline CDR1 MNHNY, CDR2 SVGAGI (reference sequence). The CDR3 totals 15 residues. V lost 6 bases, J lost 6 bases, and 8 bases stayed unmatched. CDR3 sequence: CASRYTGEGNSPLHF. CDR3 in DNA: TGTGCCAGCAGGTATACAGGGGAAGGTAATTCACCCCTCCACTTT.

This clone was counted a few times. The V gene is TRBV19, the J gene TRBJ1-5; D gene uncertain. The CDR3 loop spans 12 amino acids. The V gene's germline CDR1 is LNHDA and CDR2 SQIVND (reference sequence). Trimming took off 7 bases at V and 9 bases at J, with 13 bases between the two ends. The CDR3 here is CASTTDLAPQHF. The CDR3 DNA sequence: TGTGCCAGTACTACAGACCTAGCGCCCCAGCATTTT.

V is TRBV9 and J is TRBJ2-2; tentative D call: TRBD2 (6 bases). The CDR3 sequence is 15 residues long. Trimming removed 0 bases from V and 6 bases from J, with 12 bases in between. The V gene's germline CDR1 is SGDLS and CDR2 YYNGEE. In DNA form, the CDR3 reads TGTGCCAGCAGCGTAGATGGAGGGCTCGCCGGGGAGCTGTTTTTT. This codes for CASSVDGGLAGELFF.

J is TRBJ2-5 and V is TRBV5-6, with D possibly matching TRBD1 (6 bases). Trimming shortened V by 3 bases and J by 5 bases, and 14 bases separated the two germline ends. The CDR3 covers 14 residues. Germline lookup yields CDR1 SGHDT and CDR2 YYEEEE. Written as DNA, the CDR3 is TGTGCCAGCAGCTGGGGCCAGGGGTGGGAGACCCAGTACTTC. Protein: CASSWGQGWETQYF. Drawing the rest from reference TRBV5-6 and TRBJ2-5, the complete variable domain is DAGVTQSPTHLIKTRGQQVTLRCSPKSGHDTVSWYQQALGQGPQFIFQYYEEEERQRGNFPDRFSGHQFPNYSSELNVNALLLGDSALYLCASSWGQGWETQYFGPGTRLLVL.

This clone was picked up a small number of times. V gene TRBV5-4 combines with J gene TRBJ1-2, with D maybe TRBD1 (5 bases). In germline, CDR1 is SGHNT, CDR2 YYREEE (reference sequence). V was cut by 4 bases and J by 3 bases, with 10 bases left in between. There are 13 residues in the CDR3. The CDR3 sequence: CASSRPQDYGYTF. Written as DNA, the CDR3 is TGTGCCAGCAGCCGTCCACAGGACTATGGCTACACCTTC.

The gene calls are TRBV7-2 and TRBJ2-3, with 7 nucleotides matching TRBD1. Germline-derived CDR1 and CDR2 are SGHTA and FQGNSA. The CDR3 runs 15 residues. After removal of 5 bases from V and 3 bases from J, the junction contained 8 bases not matched to a gene. The CDR3 loop reads CASSRSQGETDTQYF. DNA of the CDR3: TGTGCCAGCAGCCGATCCCAGGGGGAAACAGATACGCAGTATTTT.